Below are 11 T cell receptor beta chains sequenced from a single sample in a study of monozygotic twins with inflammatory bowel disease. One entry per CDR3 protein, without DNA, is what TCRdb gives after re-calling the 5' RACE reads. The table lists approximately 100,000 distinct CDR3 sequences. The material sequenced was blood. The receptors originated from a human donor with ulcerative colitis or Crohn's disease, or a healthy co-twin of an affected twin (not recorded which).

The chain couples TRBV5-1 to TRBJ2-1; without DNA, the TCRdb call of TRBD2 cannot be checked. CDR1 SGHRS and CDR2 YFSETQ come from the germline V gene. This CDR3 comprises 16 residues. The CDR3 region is CASSLSSGELYNEQFF.

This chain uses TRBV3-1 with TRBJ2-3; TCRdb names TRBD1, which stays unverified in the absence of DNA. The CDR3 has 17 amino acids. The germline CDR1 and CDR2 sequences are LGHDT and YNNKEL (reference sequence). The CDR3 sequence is CASSQDSLGPSADTQYF.

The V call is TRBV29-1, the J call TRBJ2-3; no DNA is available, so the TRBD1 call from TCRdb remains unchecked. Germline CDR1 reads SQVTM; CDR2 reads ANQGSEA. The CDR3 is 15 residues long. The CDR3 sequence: CSVKQGTASTDTQYF.

CDR3 amino acids: CSVAGNSNQPQHF. V is TRBV29-1 and J is TRBJ1-5. The germline V gene has CDR1 SQVTM and CDR2 ANQGSEA. The CDR3 is 13 amino acids.

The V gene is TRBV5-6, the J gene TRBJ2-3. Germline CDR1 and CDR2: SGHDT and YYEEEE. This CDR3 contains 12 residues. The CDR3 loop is CASSLLSDTQYF.

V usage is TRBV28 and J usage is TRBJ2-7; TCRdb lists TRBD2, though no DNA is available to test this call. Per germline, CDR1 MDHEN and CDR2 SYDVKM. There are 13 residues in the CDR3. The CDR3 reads CASQSGVSHEQYF.

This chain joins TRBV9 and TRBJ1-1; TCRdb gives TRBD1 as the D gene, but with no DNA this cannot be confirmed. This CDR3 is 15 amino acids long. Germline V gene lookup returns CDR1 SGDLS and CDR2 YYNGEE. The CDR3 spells CASALQVGQNTEAFF.

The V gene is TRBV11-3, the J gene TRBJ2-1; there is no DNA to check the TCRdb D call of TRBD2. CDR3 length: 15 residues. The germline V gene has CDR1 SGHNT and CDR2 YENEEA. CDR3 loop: CASSRGLAGSDEQFF.

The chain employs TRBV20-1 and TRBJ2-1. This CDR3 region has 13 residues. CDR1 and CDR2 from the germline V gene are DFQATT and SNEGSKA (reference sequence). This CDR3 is CSVSQGLNNEQFF.

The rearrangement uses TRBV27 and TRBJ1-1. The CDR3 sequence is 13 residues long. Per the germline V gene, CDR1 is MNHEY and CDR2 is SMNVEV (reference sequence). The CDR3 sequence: CASSSRQNTEAFF.

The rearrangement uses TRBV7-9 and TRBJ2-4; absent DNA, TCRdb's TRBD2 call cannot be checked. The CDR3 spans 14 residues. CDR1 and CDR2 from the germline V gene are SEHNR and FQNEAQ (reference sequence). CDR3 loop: CASSSTKSVDIQYF.